The 18 T cell receptor beta chains listed next were all sequenced from one sample in a study of blood T cell repertoires in COVID-19. Clones were sequenced by immunoSEQ multiplex PCR, and TCRdb holds only the in-frame ones, with some missing. This table has some 80,000 clones, 75% to 90% appearing once. The sequencing sample was made of peripheral blood. Receptors originate from a woman aged 40 to 50 with active or convalescent COVID-19.

The rearrangement uses TRBV5-6 and TRBJ2-3, with TRBD2 as a possible D gene (5 bases). Germline V gene lookup returns CDR1 SGHDT and CDR2 YYEEEE. The CDR3 is 14 residues long. Trimming stripped 4 bases from V and 4 bases from J, with 13 bases between. The CDR3 region has the DNA TGTGCCAGCAGCGTGAGGCTAGCAGCAGATACGCAGTATTTT. This translates into CASSVRLAADTQYF.

This chain links TRBV28 with TRBJ2-7; 9 nucleotides align to TRBD2. After removal of 6 bases from V and 6 bases from J, the junction contained 12 bases not matched to a gene. Germline V CDR1 and CDR2: MDHEN, SYDVKM. This CDR3 is built from 15 residues. The DNA of the CDR3 is TGTGCCAGCAGCCAAACTAGCGGGTTCCCCGGCGAGCAGTACTTC. Its translation is CASSQTSGFPGEQYF.

The gene calls are TRBV7-8 and TRBJ2-5, with 8 bases matching TRBD1. The CDR3 spans 16 residues. The V gene end was trimmed by 1 base and the J gene end by 2 bases; junction bases not matched to a gene: 6. Germline lookup yields CDR1 SGHVS and CDR2 FQNEAQ. The CDR3 DNA sequence: TGTGCCAGCAGCTTAGAAACCGGGACAGGACAAGAGACCCAGTACTTC. It specifies CASSLETGTGQETQYF.

The chain links TRBV28 to TRBJ1-4, with unresolved D. The CDR3 totals 14 residues. V was clipped by 6 bases and J by 2 bases, with 10 bases between them. From germline, CDR1 is MDHEN and CDR2 SYDVKM. CDR3: CASRTSRTNEKLFF. The CDR3 DNA is TGTGCCAGCAGGACCTCCAGGACTAATGAAAAACTGTTTTTT.

The chain has TRBV10-3 and TRBJ1-3; 7 bases map to TRBD1. The length of the CDR3 is 16 residues. Germline CDR1 and CDR2: ENHRY and SYGVKD. Trimming cost V 3 bases and J 4 bases; bases outside gene matches: 9. CDR3 sequence: CAISDSRQGSGNTIYF. Written as DNA, the CDR3 is TGTGCCATCAGTGACTCCAGACAGGGATCGGGAAACACCATATATTTT.

The chain is built from TRBV20-1 and TRBJ2-7; D ambiguous. Germline values: CDR1 DFQATT, CDR2 SNEGSKA (reference sequence). This CDR3 is 11 amino acids long. The CDR3 region is CSSGGSYEQYF. The CDR3 DNA reads TGCAGCTCGGGTGGGTCCTACGAGCAGTACTTC.

This sequence joins TRBV5-4 and TRBJ2-2; 8 bases are shared with TRBD2. The junction had 10 bases not matched to a gene; V was cut back by 4 bases and J by 5 bases. Germline V gene sequence: CDR1 SGHNT, CDR2 YYREEE (reference sequence). The CDR3 sequence is 16 residues long. CDR3 in amino acids: CASSPRGLELTGELFF. DNA for the CDR3: TGTGCCAGCAGCCCAAGGGGACTAGAATTAACCGGGGAGCTGTTTTTT.

J is TRBJ2-5 and V is TRBV6-5; D is unclear. The CDR3 length is 14 residues. From germline, CDR1 is MNHEY and CDR2 SVGAGI. Deletions cut 6 bases from V and 2 bases from J, with 13 bases between. The CDR3 coding sequence is TGTGCCAGCAGACGTCCTTGGCCTCAAGAGACCCAGTACTTC. Protein sequence: CASRRPWPQETQYF.

This rearrangement joins TRBV18 to TRBJ1-4; D is possibly TRBD1 (6 bases). Between the trimmed V and J ends, which lost 0 bases and 7 bases, there was a span of 12 bases. Germline-derived CDR1 and CDR2 are KGHSH and LQKENI. The CDR3 runs 15 residues. CDR3: CASSPPGGLAEKLFF. The DNA of the CDR3 is TGTGCCAGCTCACCACCCGGGGGGCTCGCTGAAAAACTGTTTTTT.

The chain joins TRBV7-3 to TRBJ1-3, with D unresolved. The CDR3 totals 15 residues. V lost 5 bases and J lost 0, with 11 bases in between. The germline V gene encodes CDR1 SGHTA and CDR2 FQGTGA. The CDR3 region is CASSPGLSSGNTIYF. The CDR3 nucleotides are TGTGCCAGCAGCCCCGGGTTGAGCTCTGGAAACACCATATATTTT.

The CDR3 is CASSQLAGVETQYF. CDR3 nucleotide sequence: TGTGCCAGCAGCCAACTAGCGGGAGTAGAGACCCAGTACTTC. The rearrangement uses TRBV14 and TRBJ2-5; 10 bases agree with TRBD2. The germline CDR1 and CDR2 sequences are SGHDN and FVKESK. V was pared by 2 bases and J by 4 bases, with 1 base of the junction left unmatched. CDR3 size: 14 residues.

This clone occurred a few times. This chain connects TRBV12-3 or TRBV12-4 to TRBJ2-1; D is perhaps TRBD2 (6 bases). The CDR3 extends over 13 amino acids. The V end was cut by 4 bases, the J end by 6 bases, with 10 bases between. The CDR3, as DNA: TGTGCCAGCAGTTGGAGGGCCCTCAATGAGCAGTTCTTC. Protein: CASSWRALNEQFF.

The chain is built from TRBV6-5 and TRBJ2-1, with 10 bases fitting TRBD2. The CDR3 has 13 residues. Germline CDR1 reads MNHEY; CDR2 reads SVGAGI. The V and J ends lost 2 bases and 11 bases, in that order; junction bases with no gene match: 3. CDR3 DNA: TGTGCCAGCAGTTACCTTAGCGGGGGGCAGCAGTTCTTC. This codes for CASSYLSGGQQFF.

The chain has TRBV21-1 and TRBJ1-1; the table calls TRBD1, which could not be checked here. TRBV21-1 counts as a pseudogene. CDR3 length: 13 residues. The CDR3 region is CASHSPMNTEAFF. The DNA of the CDR3 is TGTGCCAGCCACAGCCCCATGAACACTGAAGCTTTCTTT.

This clone came up a few times. The chain employs TRBV3-1 (or the pseudogene TRBV3-2) and TRBJ2-1; 8 bases agree with TRBD2. The CDR3 is made up of 15 amino acids. V gave up 5 bases and J gave up 8 bases; unmatched junction bases: 11. CDR1 LGHDT and CDR2 YNNKEL come from the germline V gene (reference sequence). CDR3 DNA sequence: TGTGCCAGCAGCTTCTCGGGACTAGGGGACTATGAGCAGTTCTTC. Translation: CASSFSGLGDYEQFF.

The table lists this clone with a count of one. This chain uses TRBV10-3 with TRBJ2-7; 9 nucleotides agree with TRBD2. The trim removed 6 bases at V and 4 bases at J, leaving 4 bases unmatched. Germline V CDR1 and CDR2: ENHRY, SYGVKD. The length of the CDR3 is 13 residues. The CDR3 reads CAIRKTSGYEQYF. The CDR3 DNA is TGTGCCATCAGGAAAACTAGCGGGTACGAGCAGTACTTC.

CDR3 sequence reads: CASSHGTAAGNTIYF. As DNA, the CDR3 is TGTGCCAGCAGCCACGGGACAGCAGCTGGAAACACCATATATTTT. The chain recombines TRBV5-5 with TRBJ1-3, with TRBD1 matching 7 bases. The CDR3 sequence is 15 residues long. J gave up 2 bases and V 4 bases, and 6 bases lay outside the gene matches. From germline, CDR1 is SGHKS and CDR2 YYEKEE (reference sequence).

The CDR3 DNA reads TGCGCCAGCAGCCCGGGACAGGGCGCGAACACCGGGGAGCTGTTTTTT. Amino acid sequence: CASSPGQGANTGELFF. J is TRBJ2-2 and V is TRBV5-1, with 9 bases identical to TRBD1. CDR3 size: 16 residues. J gave up 0 bases and V 4 bases, and 4 bases lay outside the gene matches. Per the germline V gene, CDR1 is SGHRS and CDR2 is YFSETQ.